These 30 T cell receptor beta chains were all obtained from the same sample, sequenced in a study of Ad26.COV2.S vaccination and SARS-CoV-2 variants. Produced via immunoSEQ multiplex PCR; TCRdb's table is partial and in-frame only. Here the sample spans about 350,000 clones, 86% being singletons. The treatment is: approximately 18 received Ad26.COV2.S at low or high dose, single or two shots; about 5 received placebo; per-sample allocation not given. At day 63 after the first vaccine or placebo injection, samples were drawn. This sample comprised peripheral blood, obtained in a trial of Ad26.COV2.S vaccine versus placebo. Source of these receptors: a person aged 18 to 65 who received the Ad26.COV2.S COVID-19 vaccine or a placebo.

This chain joins TRBV19 and TRBJ2-1; perhaps TRBD1 as D (6 bases). V was pared by 2 bases and J by 3 bases, with 11 bases between. CDR1 is LNHDA and CDR2 is SQIVND in the germline V gene (reference sequence). CDR3 length: 15 residues. CDR3 amino acids: CASSISPTGYNEQFF. Here the CDR3 DNA reads TGTGCCAGTAGTATATCCCCGACAGGCTACAATGAGCAGTTCTTC.

V usage is TRBV7-2 and J usage is TRBJ2-5; D is ambiguous. CDR3 length: 12 residues. From germline, CDR1 is SGHTA and CDR2 FQGNSA. V shed 5 bases and J shed 7 bases, with 11 bases lying between them. The CDR3 loop reads CASSPLAATQYF. Here the CDR3 DNA reads TGTGCCAGCAGCCCCTTAGCAGCGACCCAGTACTTC. Filled out from reference TRBV7-2 and TRBJ2-5, the complete variable domain reads GAGVSQSPSNKVTEKGKDVELRCDPISGHTALYWYRQSLGQGLEFLIYFQGNSAPDKSGLPSDRFSAERTGGSVSTLTIQRTQQEDSAVYLCASSPLAATQYFGPGTRLLVL.

The V gene is TRBV4-2, the J gene TRBJ1-3, with 7 bases that match TRBD1. J was trimmed by 0 bases and V by 1 base; bases with no gene match: 3. CDR3 length: 16 residues. Germline values: CDR1 LGHNA, CDR2 YNFKEQ. DNA for the CDR3: TGTGCCAGCAGCCAAGCAGCAGGGGGCTCTGGAAACACCATATATTTT. Its protein product is CASSQAAGGSGNTIYF.

The gene calls are TRBV19 and TRBJ1-6; 7 nucleotides agree with TRBD1. V gave up 6 bases and J gave up 5 bases; unmatched junction bases: 4. The V gene's germline CDR1 is LNHDA and CDR2 SQIVND (reference sequence). This CDR3 has 14 residues. The CDR3, as DNA: TGTGCCAGTAGAGGGGACAGAAATAATTCACCCCTCCACTTT. It yields the protein CASRGDRNNSPLHF.

In DNA form, the CDR3 reads TGTGCCAGCTCACCAGCCCCCGGGACAGGAACTTACGAGCAGTACTTC. Protein: CASSPAPGTGTYEQYF. The chain couples TRBV18 to TRBJ2-7; 8 bases line up with TRBD1. This CDR3 has 16 residues. The V and J ends lost 2 bases and 4 bases, in that order; junction bases with no gene match: 10. CDR1 is KGHSH, CDR2 LQKENI, per germline.

The chain recombines TRBV27 with TRBJ2-7; perhaps D is TRBD1 or TRBD2 (6 bases each). Germline assignment: CDR1 MNHEY and CDR2 SMNVEV (reference sequence). The CDR3 totals 14 residues. The ends were cut back, 6 bases at V and 4 bases at J, with 16 bases in the middle. The CDR3 sequence: CASSLGGNQYEQYF. CDR3 sequence (DNA): TGTGCCAGCAGCCTAGGGGGGAACCAGTACGAGCAGTACTTC.

The CDR3 region is CASSAPASETQYF. CDR3 DNA sequence: TGTGCCAGCAGCGCCCCCGCTAGTGAGACCCAGTACTTC. The chain joins TRBV9 to TRBJ2-5; D unclear. Germline CDR1 SGDLS, CDR2 YYNGEE. V lost 3 bases to trimming and J lost 5 bases, with 11 bases between them. The CDR3 length is 13 residues.

The chain recombines TRBV3-1 (or the pseudogene TRBV3-2) with TRBJ2-1; 7 bases are shared with TRBD2. The junction had 5 bases not matched to a gene; V was cut back by 1 base and J by 2 bases. The CDR3 runs to 16 residues. In germline, CDR1 is LGHDT, CDR2 YNNKEL (reference sequence). CDR3 in DNA: TGTGCCAGCAGCCAAGGGGGGGGATCCGCCTACAATGAGCAGTTCTTC. Translated, it gives CASSQGGGSAYNEQFF.

J is TRBJ1-1 and V is TRBV7-8; D gene unclear. The CDR3 loop spans 13 amino acids. Per the germline V gene, CDR1 is SGHVS and CDR2 is FQNEAQ. V lost 0 bases, J lost 1 base, and 3 bases lay in between. CDR3 nucleotide sequence: TGTGCCAGCAGCTTAGCACAGAACACTGAAGCTTTCTTT. The encoded protein is CASSLAQNTEAFF. The whole variable domain, filled in from reference TRBV7-8 and TRBJ1-1, reads GAGVSQSPRYKVAKRGQDVALRCDPISGHVSLFWYQQALGQGPEFLTYFQNEAQLDKSGLPSDRFFAERPEGSVSTLKIQRTQQEDSAVYLCASSLAQNTEAFFGQGTRLTVV.

This chain joins TRBV6-2 or TRBV6-3 and TRBJ2-7, with 12 nucleotides matching TRBD2. Germline V CDR1 and CDR2: MNHEY, SVGEGT. The V segment lost 0 bases and the J segment 6 bases; nucleotides outside the gene matches: 3. This CDR3 contains 15 residues. The CDR3 bases are TGTGCCAGCAGTTACTCGACTAGCGGGAGTACCGAGCAGTACTTC. This sequence encodes CASSYSTSGSTEQYF.

The rearrangement links TRBV4-3 to TRBJ1-4; 8 nucleotides match TRBD1. This CDR3 spans 16 amino acids. Germline V lookup: CDR1 LGHNA, CDR2 YSLEER. The J segment lost 4 bases and the V segment lost 4 bases, leaving 8 bases of the junction unmatched. CDR3 protein: CASSPHDRGVNEKLFF. As DNA, the CDR3 is TGCGCCAGCAGCCCTCATGACAGGGGCGTTAATGAAAAACTGTTTTTT.

The chain recombines TRBV5-4 with TRBJ2-1, with TRBD2 identical over 10 bases. The V and J ends lost 2 bases and 7 bases, in that order; junction bases with no gene match: 9. Germline CDR1 reads SGHNT; CDR2 reads YYREEE (reference sequence). CDR3 size: 16 residues. The CDR3 DNA follows: TGTGCCAGCAGCTTAGCGGGAGGGCCGGGAGATAATGAGCAGTTCTTC. It codes for CASSLAGGPGDNEQFF.

This chain links TRBV7-8 with TRBJ2-6; 11 bases fit TRBD1. Germline values: CDR1 SGHVS, CDR2 FQNEAQ. V shed 8 bases, J shed 4 bases, and the junction held 16 bases outside the gene matches. The CDR3 has 19 residues. CDR3 nucleotide sequence: TGTGCCAGCGAGTTTGGGATAGGACAGGGGGCTCGCGGGGCCAACGTCCTGACTTTC. It specifies CASEFGIGQGARGANVLTF. Complete variable domain (other parts from reference TRBV7-8 and TRBJ2-6): GAGVSQSPRYKVAKRGQDVALRCDPISGHVSLFWYQQALGQGPEFLTYFQNEAQLDKSGLPSDRFFAERPEGSVSTLKIQRTQQEDSAVYLCASEFGIGQGARGANVLTFGAGSRLTVL.

V usage is TRBV7-2 and J usage is TRBJ1-5; 11 bases are shared with TRBD1. Germline V gene sequence: CDR1 SGHTA, CDR2 FQGNSA. The CDR3 has 16 amino acids. Trimming removed 5 bases from V and 4 bases from J; junction bases left unmatched: 7. The CDR3 spells CASSPRTGGGNQPQHF. CDR3 DNA: TGTGCCAGCAGCCCGCGGACAGGGGGCGGGAATCAGCCCCAGCATTTT. The full variable domain, in which reference TRBV7-2 and TRBJ1-5 provide the parts outside the CDR3, is GAGVSQSPSNKVTEKGKDVELRCDPISGHTALYWYRQSLGQGLEFLIYFQGNSAPDKSGLPSDRFSAERTGGSVSTLTIQRTQQEDSAVYLCASSPRTGGGNQPQHFGDGTRLSIL.

The chain employs TRBV7-9 and TRBJ2-4; 7 bases match TRBD1. With 2 bases clipped from V and 0 bases from J, the junction kept 4 bases outside the gene matches. This CDR3 is 16 amino acids long. Germline values: CDR1 SEHNR, CDR2 FQNEAQ (reference sequence). The CDR3 loop is CASSLIWDRAKNIQYF. As DNA, the CDR3 is TGTGCCAGCAGCTTAATATGGGACAGAGCCAAAAACATTCAGTACTTC.

The chain combines TRBV28 with TRBJ1-4; 7 nucleotides align to TRBD1. V shed 2 bases and J 10 bases; nucleotides not matched to a gene: 7. Germline V gene data show CDR1 as MDHEN and CDR2 as SYDVKM. CDR3 length: 14 amino acids. This CDR3 reads CASSLGQVFGKLFF. The CDR3 DNA follows: TGTGCCAGCAGTTTAGGACAGGTGTTCGGAAAACTGTTTTTT.

The chain is built from TRBV30 and TRBJ1-1; D may be TRBD1 (6 bases). From germline, CDR1 is GTSNPN and CDR2 SVGIG (reference sequence). The CDR3 is made up of 11 amino acids. V shed 3 bases and J shed 11 bases, with 13 bases lying between them. CDR3 residues: CAWRGTGLAFF. The CDR3 bases are TGTGCCTGGAGGGGAACAGGGTTGGCTTTCTTT.

This chain joins TRBV28 and TRBJ2-7; no reliable D call. The CDR3 spans 14 residues. Trimming stripped 8 bases from V and 2 bases from J, with 16 bases between. Germline V CDR1 and CDR2: MDHEN, SYDVKM. The CDR3, as DNA: TGTGCCAGCTCCTCAGGTGTACCCACCTACGAGCAGTACTTC. Its protein product is CASSSGVPTYEQYF. The full variable domain, its missing parts supplied by reference TRBV28 and TRBJ2-7, is DVKVTQSSRYLVKRTGEKVFLECVQDMDHENMFWYRQDPGLGLRLIYFSYDVKMKEKGDIPEGYSVSREKKERFSLILESASTNQTSMYLCASSSGVPTYEQYFGPGTRLTVT.

The chain couples TRBV5-1 to TRBJ2-2; weak D call: TRBD2 (5 bases). Germline CDR1 is SGHRS and CDR2 is YFSETQ. The CDR3 has 15 residues. The V gene lost 1 base and the J gene lost 0 bases, with 7 bases spanning the gap. This CDR3 is CASSLSGTNTGELFF. In nucleotides, the CDR3 is TGCGCCAGCAGCTTGAGCGGAACGAACACCGGGGAGCTGTTTTTT.

The chain has TRBV19 and TRBJ1-4; the D gene is possibly TRBD1 (6 bases). V lost 6 bases and J 3 bases, leaving 11 bases between the germline ends. There are 14 residues in the CDR3. Per germline, CDR1 LNHDA and CDR2 SQIVND (reference sequence). CDR3 coding DNA: TGTGCCAGTAGCCCAGGGGCAGCTAATGAAAAACTGTTTTTT. It codes for CASSPGAANEKLFF.

V and J are TRBV3-1 (or the pseudogene TRBV3-2) and TRBJ2-2, with 7 nucleotides matching TRBD1. CDR1 is LGHDT and CDR2 is YNNKEL in the germline V gene (reference sequence). V shed 4 bases and J 4 bases; nucleotides not matched to a gene: 9. The CDR3 runs 16 residues. The CDR3 DNA is TGTGCCAGCAGCCTCCCACAGGGGCGGGTCACCGGGGAGCTGTTTTTT. It specifies CASSLPQGRVTGELFF.

This clone was observed once. The chain combines TRBV7-8 with TRBJ1-4; the D is unclear. The CDR3 totals 14 residues. Germline V gives CDR1 SGHVS, CDR2 FQNEAQ. Trimming stripped 2 bases from V and 5 bases from J, with 9 bases between. The CDR3 loop reads CASSLRASNEKLFF. The CDR3, as DNA: TGTGCCAGCAGCTTAAGGGCCTCCAATGAAAAACTGTTTTTT.

CDR3 nucleotide sequence: TGTGCCAGCAGCTTAGAACTCAATCAGCCCCAGCATTTT. Protein: CASSLELNQPQHF. The chain has TRBV7-2 and TRBJ1-5; unclear D gene. Trimming took off 1 base at V and 3 bases at J, with 4 bases between the two ends. The CDR3 length is 13 residues. Per the germline V gene, CDR1 is SGHTA and CDR2 is FQGNSA.

V gene TRBV7-9 combines with J gene TRBJ1-6; no firm D call. CDR1 is SEHNR, CDR2 FQNEAQ, per germline (reference sequence). The ends were cut back, 1 base at V and 6 bases at J, with 1 base in the middle. The CDR3 is 12 amino acids. CDR3 sequence (DNA): TGTGCCAGCAGCTTAGTTAATTCACCCCTCCACTTT. As protein: CASSLVNSPLHF. Full variable domain (outside the CDR3, taken from reference TRBV7-9 and TRBJ1-6): DTGVSQNPRHKITKRGQNVTFRCDPISEHNRLYWYRQTLGQGPEFLTYFQNEAQLEKSRLLSDRFSAERPKGSFSTLEIQRTEQGDSAMYLCASSLVNSPLHFGNGTRLTVT.

The chain has TRBV5-1 and TRBJ1-2; maybe TRBD1 (5 bases). The CDR3 is 16 amino acids. V lost 0 bases and J 6 bases, leaving 18 bases between the germline ends. Germline lookup yields CDR1 SGHRS and CDR2 YFSETQ. For the CDR3, the DNA is TGCGCCAGCAGCTTGGCTCCCTGGGGCAGGGACGATGGCTACACCTTC. Protein product: CASSLAPWGRDDGYTF.

The chain combines TRBV4-3 with TRBJ2-2; D gene unclear. V lost 0 bases and J 0 bases, leaving 11 bases between the germline ends. CDR1 LGHNA and CDR2 YSLEER come from the germline V gene. This CDR3 is 17 amino acids long. CDR3 protein: CASSQDWGGANTGELFF. The CDR3 nucleotides are TGCGCCAGCAGCCAAGATTGGGGTGGAGCGAACACCGGGGAGCTGTTTTTT.

This chain joins TRBV10-3 and TRBJ1-5, with D possibly being TRBD1 (5 bases). Germline CDR1 and CDR2: ENHRY and SYGVKD. This CDR3 spans 15 amino acids. V was shortened by 4 bases and J by 0 bases, with 10 bases between the two germline ends. CDR3 nucleotides: TGTGCCATCAGTGGGGCGGGGGATAGCAATCAGCCCCAGCATTTT. Protein product: CAISGAGDSNQPQHF.

The chain recombines TRBV14 with TRBJ2-7; the D is unclear. Germline CDR1 is SGHDN and CDR2 is FVKESK. The CDR3 has 11 amino acids. Deletions cut 4 bases from V and 3 bases from J, with 4 bases between. The CDR3 here is CASSLGYEQYF. For the CDR3, the DNA is TGTGCCAGCAGCCTGGGCTACGAGCAGTACTTC.

The chain combines TRBV4-3 with TRBJ2-7; D remains ambiguous. From germline, CDR1 is LGHNA and CDR2 YSLEER. Deletions cut 0 bases from V and 5 bases from J, with 11 bases between. CDR3 size: 14 residues. This CDR3 reads CASSQDLSGDEQYF. Written as DNA, the CDR3 is TGCGCCAGCAGCCAAGATCTCAGTGGAGACGAGCAGTACTTC.

Concerning this clone itself: This sample also contains other DNA sequences that code for the same CDR3. V and J are TRBV20-1 and TRBJ2-5, with a possible D match to TRBD2 (6 bases). V shed 4 bases and J shed 5 bases, with 8 bases lying between them. The CDR3 has 11 amino acids. CDR1 is DFQATT, CDR2 SNEGSKA, per germline (reference sequence). In DNA, the CDR3 is TGCAGTGCTACGGGGGTTGAGACCCAGTACTTC. It encodes CSATGVETQYF.